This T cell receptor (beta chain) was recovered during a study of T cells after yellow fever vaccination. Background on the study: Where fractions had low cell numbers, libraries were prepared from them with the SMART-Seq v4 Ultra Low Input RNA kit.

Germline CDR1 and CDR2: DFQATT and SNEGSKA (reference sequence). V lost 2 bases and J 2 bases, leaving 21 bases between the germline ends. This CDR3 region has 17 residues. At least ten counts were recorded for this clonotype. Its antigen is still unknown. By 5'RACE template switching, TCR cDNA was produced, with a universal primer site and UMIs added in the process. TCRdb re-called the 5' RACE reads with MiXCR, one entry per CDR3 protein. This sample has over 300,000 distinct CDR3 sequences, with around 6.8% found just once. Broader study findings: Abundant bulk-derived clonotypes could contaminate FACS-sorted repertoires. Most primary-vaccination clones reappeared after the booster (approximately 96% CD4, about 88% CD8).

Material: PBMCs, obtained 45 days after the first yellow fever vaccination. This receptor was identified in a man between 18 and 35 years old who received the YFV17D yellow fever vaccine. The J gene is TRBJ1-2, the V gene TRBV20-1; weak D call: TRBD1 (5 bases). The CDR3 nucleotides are TGCAGTGCTAGATCCCCTAGCCCAGCAGGGCGGAACTATGGCTACACCTTC. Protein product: CSARSPSPAGRNYGYTF.